The sequence of this T cell receptor (beta chain) was determined in a study of cytomegalovirus exposure and HLA in healthy donors. Comments on this clone: The antigen is not known.

General observations from the study: Most of the TCR beta V segments (in an earlier analysis) were productive either about 87% or about 30% of the time.

Amplification used 60 Vbeta primers and 13 Jbeta primers. In the study's own analysis: Unique TCR beta chains totaled about 78 million in a later count, with roughly 11 million of them shared. The repertoire was sequenced with immunoSEQ multiplex PCR; TCRdb's copy has only in-frame clones and lacks some. V and J calls and clone size are copied from that table; D and trimming were computed from the DNA. The sample lists some 200,000 clones, just under 70% occurring once. Sample: PBMCs. This sequence was found in a man aged 40-50 years in good health and CMV-seropositive.

CDR3 bases: TGCGCCAGCAGCCTCAGGACGGACTCCCGGGACGAGCAGTACTTC. Amino acids: CASSLRTDSRDEQYF. V gene TRBV5-1 combines with J gene TRBJ2-7; D may be TRBD2 (5 bases). CDR1 and CDR2 from the germline V gene are SGHRS and YFSETQ. Between the trimmed V and J ends, which lost 4 bases and 5 bases, there was a span of 19 bases. This CDR3 is built from 15 residues. The entire variable domain, with the rest obtained from reference TRBV5-1 and TRBJ2-7, is as follows: KAGVTQTPRYLIKTRGQQVTLSCSPISGHRSVSWYQQTPGQGLQFLFEYFSETQRNKGNFPGRFSGRQFSNSRSEMNVSTLELGDSALYLCASSLRTDSRDEQYFGPGTRLTVT.